This TCR beta chain was obtained from a study of CD8 T cells in ankylosing spondylitis (dated by TCRdb to about 2017). General notes on the study: The study profiled T cell receptor beta repertoires in healthy donors and ankylosing spondylitis patients to find disease-linked TCR variants. The full study cohort was made up of about 25 ankylosing spondylitis patients and over 90 healthy donors. Peripheral blood samples were taken, and synovial fluid was additionally collected from ankylosing spondylitis patients.

Study-wide findings and limitations: Some of the motif variants had been reported before in the synovial fluid and blood of reactive arthritis patients, a finding that suggests common disease-initiation mechanisms. Blood from ankylosing spondylitis patients appeared to be characterized by a TCR beta motif made up of under ten highly homologous amino acid variants. In peripheral blood, the disease-linked clones were found at relatively low frequencies and had a CD8+ phenotype. Significant enrichment of the disease-linked clones was reported in matched synovial fluid samples from ankylosing spondylitis patients.

Sequencing was carried out with an Illumina HiSeq 2500. Quantitative 5'-RACE with molecular barcodes was used to prepare TCR beta libraries. Turning to the authors' computational methods: To identify disease-linked TCR variants, a new computational method was used, one built on a probabilistic model of VDJ rearrangement. Using fastp at Q25 and MiXCR, TCRdb reprocessed the public reads and kept productive beta chains. Entries are consolidated by CDR3 protein sequence, retaining the most common genes and DNA. In this record, the V and J calls reflect TCRdb's handling and not the investigators' own analysis. In all, the sample holds roughly 120,000 distinct CDR3 sequences, and roughly 13% of those were seen once. The ten largest account for about 3% of the sample. Notes on this clonotype: Its binding antigen is unknown. The sample holds no much larger clone one base away, and base qualities are not on file.

The origin of this receptor is a female donor with ankylosing spondylitis or in good health (not recorded which). The specimen was blood, either unsorted or a sorted T cell fraction (not recorded which).

The CDR3 here reads CAWTGGVEQFF. At the DNA level, the sequence is TGTGCCTGGACCGGGGGGGTGGAGCAGTTCTTC. Here the chain combines TRBV30 and TRBJ2-1, with TRBD2 identical over 8 junction bases. The CDR3, cysteine through phenylalanine, is 11 amino acids long. The sequence is cut down to CDR3 DNA, 33 bases in frame from base 1. CDR1 and CDR2 are drawn from the germline V gene (reference sequence): GTSNPN, SVGIG. The germline V end is reduced by 4 bases and the J end by 10 bases; junction bases left unmatched: 3.